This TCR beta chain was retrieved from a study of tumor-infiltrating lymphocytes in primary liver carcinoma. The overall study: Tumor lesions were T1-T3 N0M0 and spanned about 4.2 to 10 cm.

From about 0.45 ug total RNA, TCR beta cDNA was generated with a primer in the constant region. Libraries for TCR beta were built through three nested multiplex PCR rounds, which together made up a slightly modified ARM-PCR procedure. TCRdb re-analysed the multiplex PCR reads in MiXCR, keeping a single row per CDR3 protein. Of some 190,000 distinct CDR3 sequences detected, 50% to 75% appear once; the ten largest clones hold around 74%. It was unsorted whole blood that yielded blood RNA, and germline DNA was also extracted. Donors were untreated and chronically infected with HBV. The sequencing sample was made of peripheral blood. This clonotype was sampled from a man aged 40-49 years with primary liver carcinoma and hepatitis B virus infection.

The CDR3 sequence: CASSYTADGTMKGYTF. The CDR3 region has the DNA TGTGCCAGCAGTTACACCGCCGACGGAACTATGAAGGGCTACACCTTC. The J gene is TRBJ1-2, the V gene TRBV6-5; D gene ambiguous. This CDR3 has 16 residues. The V end was cut by 2 bases, the J end by 8 bases, with 21 bases between. Germline V gene data show CDR1 as MNHEY and CDR2 as SVGAGI.